This T cell receptor beta chain derives from a study of CD8 T cells in Susac syndrome. With random hexamers, about 0.5 to 1 ug RNA was reverse transcribed. TCRdb re-derived calls from the immunoSEQ multiplex PCR reads in MiXCR, one entry per CDR3 protein. In the table there are 100,000 to 150,000 distinct CDR3 sequences, about 94% of which are singletons. CDR3 size: 15 residues. CDR1 SGHRS and CDR2 YFSETQ come from the germline V gene. Trimming took off 5 bases at V and 6 bases at J, with 18 bases between the two ends. Input material: CD4+ T cells from PBMCs. This chain connects TRBV5-1 to TRBJ2-1, with D perhaps TRBD2 (5 bases). The source is a human donor in good health. The CDR3 protein is CASRKSPDYANEQFF. CDR3 nucleotide sequence: TGCGCCAGCAGAAAATCACCAGACTACGCCAATGAGCAGTTCTTC. The whole variable domain, remainder taken from reference TRBV5-1 and TRBJ2-1, is KAGVTQTPRYLIKTRGQQVTLSCSPISGHRSVSWYQQTPGQGLQFLFEYFSETQRNKGNFPGRFSGRQFSNSRSEMNVSTLELGDSALYLCASRKSPDYANEQFFGPGTRLTVL.